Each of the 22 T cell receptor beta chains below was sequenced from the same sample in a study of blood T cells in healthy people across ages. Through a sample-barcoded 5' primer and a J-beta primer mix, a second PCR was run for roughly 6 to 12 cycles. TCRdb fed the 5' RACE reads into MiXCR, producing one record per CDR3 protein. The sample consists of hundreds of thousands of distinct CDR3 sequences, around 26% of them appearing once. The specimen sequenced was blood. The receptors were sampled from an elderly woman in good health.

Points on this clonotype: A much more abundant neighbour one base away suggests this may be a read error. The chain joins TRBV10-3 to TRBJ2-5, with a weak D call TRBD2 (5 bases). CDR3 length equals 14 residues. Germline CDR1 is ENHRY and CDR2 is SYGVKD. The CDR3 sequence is CAIRESAAQETQYF. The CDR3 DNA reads TGTGCCATCAGGGAGTCAGCGGCCCAAGAGACCCAGTACTTC.

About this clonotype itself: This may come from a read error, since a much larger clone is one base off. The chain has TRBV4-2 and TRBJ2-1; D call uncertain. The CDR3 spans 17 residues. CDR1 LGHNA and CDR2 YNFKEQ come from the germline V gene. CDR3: CASNQKLIESSYNEQFF. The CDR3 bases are TGTGCCAGCAACCAAAAGCTCATAGAAAGCTCCTACAATGAGCAGTTCTTC.

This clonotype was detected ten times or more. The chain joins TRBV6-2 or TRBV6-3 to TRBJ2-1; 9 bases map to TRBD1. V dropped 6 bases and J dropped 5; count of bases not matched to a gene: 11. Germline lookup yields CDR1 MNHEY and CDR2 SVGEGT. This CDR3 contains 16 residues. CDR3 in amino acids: CASSRPGQGRDNEQFF. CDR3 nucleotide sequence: TGTGCCAGCAGCCGCCCCGGACAGGGGCGAGACAATGAGCAGTTCTTC.

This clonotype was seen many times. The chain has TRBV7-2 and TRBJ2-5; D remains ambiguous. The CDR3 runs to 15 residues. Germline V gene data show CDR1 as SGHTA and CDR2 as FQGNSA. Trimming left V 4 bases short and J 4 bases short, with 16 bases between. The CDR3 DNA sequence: TGTGCCAGCAGCTCCCGACGATCACGGGCAGAGACCCAGTACTTC. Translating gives CASSSRRSRAETQYF.

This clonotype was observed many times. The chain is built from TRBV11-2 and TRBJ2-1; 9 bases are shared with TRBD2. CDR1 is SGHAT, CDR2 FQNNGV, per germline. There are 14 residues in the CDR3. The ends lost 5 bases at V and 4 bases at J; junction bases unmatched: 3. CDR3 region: CASSERGEYNEQFF. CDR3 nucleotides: TGTGCCAGCAGCGAGCGGGGGGAATACAATGAGCAGTTCTTC.

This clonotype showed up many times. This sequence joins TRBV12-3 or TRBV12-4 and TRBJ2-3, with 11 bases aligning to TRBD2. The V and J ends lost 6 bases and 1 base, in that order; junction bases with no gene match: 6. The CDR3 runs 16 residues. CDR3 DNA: TGTGCCAGCAGCGGCCAACTAGCGGGGGGCACAGATACGCAGTATTTT. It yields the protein CASSGQLAGGTDTQYF.

For the CDR3, the DNA is TGTGCCAGCAGCCGGAATGGATGGCGAGCGGAGTATTTT. Translating it yields CASSRNGWRAEYF. The chain joins TRBV3-1 to TRBJ2-3, with a possible D match to TRBD2 (5 bases). V lost 4 bases, J lost 13 bases, and 18 bases lay in between. The length of the CDR3 is 13 residues. Germline V gene lookup returns CDR1 LGHDT and CDR2 YNNKEL (reference sequence).

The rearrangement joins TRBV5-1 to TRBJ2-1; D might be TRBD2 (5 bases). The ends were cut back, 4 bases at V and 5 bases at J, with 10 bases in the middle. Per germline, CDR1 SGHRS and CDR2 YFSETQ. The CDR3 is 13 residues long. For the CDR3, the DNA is TGCGCCAGCAGCGACGGACTTGACAATGAGCAGTTCTTC. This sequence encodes CASSDGLDNEQFF.

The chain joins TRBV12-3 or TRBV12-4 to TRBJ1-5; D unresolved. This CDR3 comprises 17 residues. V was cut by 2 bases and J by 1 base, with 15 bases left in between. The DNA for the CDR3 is TGTGCCAGCAGTTTAAAAATATTGGGCACAAGCAATCAGCCCCAGCATTTT. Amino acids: CASSLKILGTSNQPQHF.

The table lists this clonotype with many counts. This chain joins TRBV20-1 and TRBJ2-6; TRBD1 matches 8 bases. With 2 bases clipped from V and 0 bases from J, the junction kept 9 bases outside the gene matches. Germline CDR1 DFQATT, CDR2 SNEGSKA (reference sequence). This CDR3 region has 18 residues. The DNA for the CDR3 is TGCAGTGCTAGATCCCCGGGACAGGTGATCTCTGGGGCCAACGTCCTGACTTTC. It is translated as CSARSPGQVISGANVLTF.

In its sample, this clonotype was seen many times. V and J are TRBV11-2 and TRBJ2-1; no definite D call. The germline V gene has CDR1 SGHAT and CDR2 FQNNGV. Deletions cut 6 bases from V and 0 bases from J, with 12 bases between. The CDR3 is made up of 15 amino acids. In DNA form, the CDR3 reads TGTGCCAGCAGTATGCAACGGAGCTCCTACAATGAGCAGTTCTTC. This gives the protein CASSMQRSSYNEQFF.

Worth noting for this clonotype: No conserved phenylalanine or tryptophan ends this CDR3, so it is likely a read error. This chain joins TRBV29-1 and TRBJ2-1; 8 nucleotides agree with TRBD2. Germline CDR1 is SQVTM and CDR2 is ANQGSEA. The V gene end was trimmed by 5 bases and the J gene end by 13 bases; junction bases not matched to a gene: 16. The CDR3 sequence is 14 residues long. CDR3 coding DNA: TGCAGCGTTTCCCCGGGGGGGGTTCCGTCGACCCAGTTCCTC. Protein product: CSVSPGGVPSTQFL.

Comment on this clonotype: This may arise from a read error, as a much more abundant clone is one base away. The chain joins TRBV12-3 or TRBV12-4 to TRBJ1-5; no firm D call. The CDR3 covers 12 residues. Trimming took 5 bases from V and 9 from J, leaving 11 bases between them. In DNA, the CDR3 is TGTGCCAGCAGTGACGAGACGTCGCCCCAGCATTTT. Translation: CASSDETSPQHF.

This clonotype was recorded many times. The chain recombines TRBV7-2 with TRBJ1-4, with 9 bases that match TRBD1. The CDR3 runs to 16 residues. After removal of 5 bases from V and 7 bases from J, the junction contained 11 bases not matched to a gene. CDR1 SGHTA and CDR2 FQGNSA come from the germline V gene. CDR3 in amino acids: CASSTKAGTGTEKLFF. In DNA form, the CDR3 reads TGTGCCAGCAGCACCAAAGCCGGGACAGGGACTGAAAAACTGTTTTTT.

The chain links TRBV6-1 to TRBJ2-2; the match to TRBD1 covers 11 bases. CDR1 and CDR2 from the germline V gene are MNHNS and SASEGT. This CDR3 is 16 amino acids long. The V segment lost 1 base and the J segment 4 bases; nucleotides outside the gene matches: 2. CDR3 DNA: TGTGCCAGCAGTGAAGGGACAGGGGGCAGCACCGGGGAGCTGTTTTTT. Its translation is CASSEGTGGSTGELFF.

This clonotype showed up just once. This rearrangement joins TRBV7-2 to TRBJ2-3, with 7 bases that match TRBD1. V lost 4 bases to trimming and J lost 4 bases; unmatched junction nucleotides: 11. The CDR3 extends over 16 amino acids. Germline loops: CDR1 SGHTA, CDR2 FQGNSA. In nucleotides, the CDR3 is TGTGCCAGCAGCTCTCAAAGAGGACAGGTAGCAGATACGCAGTATTTT. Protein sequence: CASSSQRGQVADTQYF.

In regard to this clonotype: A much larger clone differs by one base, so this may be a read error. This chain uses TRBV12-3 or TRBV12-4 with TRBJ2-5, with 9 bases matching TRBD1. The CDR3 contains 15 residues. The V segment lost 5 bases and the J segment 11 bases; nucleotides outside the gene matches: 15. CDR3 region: CASSRSGTGWHEQYF. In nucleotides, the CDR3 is TGTGCCAGCAGTCGATCCGGGACAGGGTGGCATGAGCAGTACTTC.

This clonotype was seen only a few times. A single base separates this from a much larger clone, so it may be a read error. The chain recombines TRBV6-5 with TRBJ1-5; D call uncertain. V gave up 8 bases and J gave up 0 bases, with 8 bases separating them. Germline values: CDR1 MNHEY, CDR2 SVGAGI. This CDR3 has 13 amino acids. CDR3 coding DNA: TGTGCCAGCGGTTCTTATAGCAATCAGCCCCAGCATTTT. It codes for CASGSYSNQPQHF.

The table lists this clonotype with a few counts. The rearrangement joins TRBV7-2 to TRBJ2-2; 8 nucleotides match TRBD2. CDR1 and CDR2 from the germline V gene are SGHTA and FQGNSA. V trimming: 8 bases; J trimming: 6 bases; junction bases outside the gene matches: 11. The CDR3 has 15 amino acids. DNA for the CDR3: TGTGCCAGCCGGGGGGGGCAGTGGGACTCCGGGGAGCTGTTTTTT. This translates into CASRGGQWDSGELFF.

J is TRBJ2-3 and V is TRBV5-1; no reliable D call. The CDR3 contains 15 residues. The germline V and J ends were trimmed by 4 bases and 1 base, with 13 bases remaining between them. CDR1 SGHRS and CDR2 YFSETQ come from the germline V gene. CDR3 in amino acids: CASSPAILGTDTQYF. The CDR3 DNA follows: TGCGCCAGCAGCCCCGCCATCTTAGGCACAGATACGCAGTATTTT.

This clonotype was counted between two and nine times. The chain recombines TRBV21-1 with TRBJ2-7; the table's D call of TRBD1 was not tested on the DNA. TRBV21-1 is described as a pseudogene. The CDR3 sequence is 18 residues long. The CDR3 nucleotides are TGTGCCAGCAGCAAAGTAAAAGTATTGGACAGGGATTCTTACGAGCAGTACTTC. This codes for CASSKVKVLDRDSYEQYF.

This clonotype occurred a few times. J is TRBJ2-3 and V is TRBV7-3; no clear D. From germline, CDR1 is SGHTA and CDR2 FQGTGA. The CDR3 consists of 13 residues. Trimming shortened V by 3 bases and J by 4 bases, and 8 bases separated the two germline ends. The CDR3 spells CASSFGVPDTQYF. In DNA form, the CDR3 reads TGTGCCAGCAGCTTTGGAGTCCCAGATACGCAGTATTTT.